This T cell receptor (beta chain) was sequenced in a study of blood T cell repertoires in COVID-19. With regard to this clone: The DNA is omitted, as the CDR3 cannot be located on it reliably, and the CDR3 follows TCRdb's listing.

The data were produced by immunoSEQ multiplex PCR, yet TCRdb's version contains in-frame clones alone and is incomplete. This table holds roughly 410,000 clones, 70% to 90% found once. The sequence derives from a woman aged 40 to 50 with COVID-19, enrolled during active disease. What was sequenced was peripheral blood.

CDR3 sequence: CASSGTGRWGIGTEAFF. The gene calls are TRBV21-1 and TRBJ1-1; TRBD1 is taken as the D call from the table, unchecked against the DNA. TRBV21-1 is tagged as a pseudogene. The CDR3 totals 17 residues, both ends included.